Shown below are 18 T cell receptor beta chains from a single sample sequenced in a study of blood T cells in healthy people across ages. Alongside a J-beta primer mix, a sample-barcoded 5' primer served in a second PCR lasting roughly 6 to 11 cycles. TCRdb re-called the 5' RACE reads with MiXCR, one entry per CDR3 protein. The sample records 700,000 to 900,000 distinct CDR3 sequences, roughly 24% being singletons. The data were also submitted as part of a second study, on T cells of mothers and their children.

Sample: blood. The receptor source for this set is a boy aged 10-17 years in good health.

The chain carries TRBV9 and TRBJ2-4; 8 positions match TRBD1. Germline loops: CDR1 SGDLS, CDR2 YYNGEE. V lost 0 bases to trimming and J lost 4 bases; unmatched junction nucleotides: 3. The CDR3 consists of 15 residues. For the CDR3, the DNA is TGTGCCAGCAGCGTAGGCGGACAGGGTAAAAACATTCAGTACTTC. Translating it yields CASSVGGQGKNIQYF.

The rearrangement joins TRBV5-1 to TRBJ2-1; TRBD2 matches 10 bases. Germline values: CDR1 SGHRS, CDR2 YFSETQ. The CDR3 sequence is 17 residues long. With 4 bases clipped from V and 10 bases from J, the junction kept 17 bases outside the gene matches. The CDR3 protein is CASSPPPGAGGPREQFF. The CDR3 DNA reads TGCGCCAGCAGCCCCCCCCCTGGAGCGGGGGGGCCTCGGGAGCAGTTCTTC.

The chain has TRBV9 and TRBJ1-4; 7 positions match TRBD1. The germline gives CDR1 SGDLS, CDR2 YYNGEE. The CDR3 sequence is 16 residues long. Trimming cost V 0 bases and J 8 bases; bases outside gene matches: 10. The CDR3 DNA reads TGTGCCAGCAGCGTAGATCCCGGGACAGCCAGGGAAAAACTGTTTTTT. This translates into CASSVDPGTAREKLFF.

The table lists this clonotype with a few counts. V and J are TRBV2 and TRBJ2-5; D is possibly TRBD1 (6 bases). Germline lookup yields CDR1 SNHLY and CDR2 FYNNEI. Between the trimmed V and J ends, which lost 10 bases and 0 bases, there was a span of 12 bases. The CDR3 loop spans 13 amino acids. The CDR3: CATLGADQETQYF. The CDR3 nucleotides read TGTGCCACCCTGGGGGCAGACCAAGAGACCCAGTACTTC.

The V and J genes are TRBV2 and TRBJ2-5; possibly TRBD1 or TRBD2 for D (5 bases each). Deletions cut 2 bases from V and 7 bases from J, with 17 bases between. This CDR3 is 15 amino acids long. From germline, CDR1 is SNHLY and CDR2 FYNNEI. The DNA of the CDR3 is TGTGCCAGCAGTGAACGACCTCTTCTTGGGGGGACCCAGTACTTC. Its translation: CASSERPLLGGTQYF.

The V gene is TRBV6-5, the J gene TRBJ2-5; D is undetermined. V was cut by 5 bases and J by 4 bases, with 14 bases left in between. The CDR3 extends over 14 amino acids. Germline-derived CDR1 and CDR2 are MNHEY and SVGAGI. CDR3 bases: TGTGCCAGCAGTAAATTTGGGCCGCGAGAGACCCAGTACTTC. It specifies CASSKFGPRETQYF.

This clonotype was seen a few times. The gene calls are TRBV9 and TRBJ2-1; 11 bases map to TRBD2. The V and J ends lost 0 bases and 8 bases, in that order; junction bases with no gene match: 4. The CDR3 has 15 residues. Per the germline V gene, CDR1 is SGDLS and CDR2 is YYNGEE. CDR3 protein: CASSVVAGGPDEQFF. The CDR3 coding sequence is TGTGCCAGCAGCGTAGTAGCGGGGGGGCCGGATGAGCAGTTCTTC.

V gene TRBV7-9 combines with J gene TRBJ1-5; weak D call: TRBD1 (5 bases). V lost 5 bases and J lost 6, with 14 bases in between. Germline CDR1 SEHNR, CDR2 FQNEAQ (reference sequence). The CDR3 length is 14 residues. The CDR3 is CASSGGSEVQPQHF. The CDR3 nucleotides are TGTGCCAGCAGCGGGGGGAGTGAGGTTCAGCCCCAGCATTTT.

This clonotype has just a few counts. The chain couples TRBV29-1 to TRBJ1-2; D is ambiguous. From germline, CDR1 is SQVTM and CDR2 ANQGSEA. The CDR3 consists of 13 residues. The V gene lost 3 bases and the J gene lost 8 bases, with 16 bases spanning the gap. The chain's CDR3 is CSVEGQPPQGYTF. CDR3 in DNA: TGCAGCGTTGAGGGCCAACCTCCTCAGGGCTACACCTTC.

This clonotype was counted only a few times. This chain connects TRBV10-3 to TRBJ1-3; no clear D gene. Germline CDR1 ENHRY, CDR2 SYGVKD. The CDR3 spans 16 residues. V lost 7 bases to trimming and J lost 0 bases, with 16 bases between them. CDR3 sequence reads: CAITGMAGGSGNTIYF. In DNA, the CDR3 is TGTGCCATCACCGGGATGGCAGGAGGCTCTGGAAACACCATATATTTT.

This rearrangement joins TRBV18 to TRBJ2-5; possible D gene TRBD1, 6 bases. The end of the DNA is better explained by TRBJ2-7, so the J call may be wrong. CDR1 is KGHSH and CDR2 is LQKENI in the germline V gene. CDR3 length: 13 residues. The CDR3 here is CASRGHEEYEQYF. In DNA, the CDR3 is TGTGCCAGCAGGGGACACGAAGAATACGAGCAGTACTTC.

V and J are TRBV14 and TRBJ2-5, with a weak D call TRBD2 (5 bases). The CDR3 runs 14 residues. Trimming took 1 base from V and 5 from J, leaving 11 bases between them. The germline V gene encodes CDR1 SGHDN and CDR2 FVKESK. The CDR3, as DNA: TGTGCCAGCAGCCAAGCAGGAGGCTACGAGACCCAGTACTTC. This codes for CASSQAGGYETQYF.

The J gene is TRBJ2-1, the V gene TRBV25-1, with D hard to call. Trimming stripped 6 bases from V and 9 bases from J, with 21 bases between. Germline V gene data show CDR1 as MGHDK and CDR2 as SYGVNS. There are 15 residues in the CDR3. The CDR3 protein is CASSVAGPLSSEQFF. In DNA form, the CDR3 reads TGTGCCAGCAGCGTTGCCGGCCCCCTATCGAGTGAGCAGTTCTTC.

The chain couples TRBV25-1 to TRBJ2-5; 9 nucleotides match TRBD2. This CDR3 contains 14 residues. Germline CDR1 is MGHDK and CDR2 is SYGVNS. V shed 5 bases, J shed 9 bases, and the junction held 10 bases outside the gene matches. This CDR3 is CASSRRGGPSAQYF. The DNA of the CDR3 is TGTGCCAGCAGTAGGCGGGGGGGCCCTTCGGCCCAGTACTTC.

V is TRBV3-1 and J is TRBJ1-4; D is unresolved. Trimming took off 1 base at V and 7 bases at J, with 7 bases between the two ends. This CDR3 spans 13 amino acids. Per the germline V gene, CDR1 is LGHDT and CDR2 is YNNKEL (reference sequence). The CDR3 nucleotides read TGTGCCAGCAGCCAAGTAGGTGGTGAAAAACTGTTTTTT. Its protein product is CASSQVGGEKLFF.

The rearrangement uses TRBV3-1 and TRBJ1-4; a possible D gene is TRBD1 (5 bases). Trimming took off 1 base at V and 4 bases at J, with 13 bases between the two ends. CDR3 length equals 16 residues. Looked up from germline, CDR1 is LGHDT and CDR2 is YNNKEL (reference sequence). The CDR3 DNA reads as TGTGCCAGCAGCCAAGTTTCGACAGCTTATAATGAAAAACTGTTTTTT. Residues: CASSQVSTAYNEKLFF.

This clonotype was detected only a few times. This chain uses TRBV6-6 with TRBJ2-3; D gene ambiguous. Looked up from germline, CDR1 is MNHNY and CDR2 is SVGAGI (reference sequence). V was pared by 2 bases and J by 6 bases, with 9 bases between. The CDR3 extends over 13 amino acids. The CDR3 coding sequence is TGTGCCAGCAGTTACCTTACCGGTGATACGCAGTATTTT. Residues: CASSYLTGDTQYF.

This clonotype has a handful of counts. Relative to the germline gene, one junction end is altered; a read error may explain this. The genes are TRBV5-6 and TRBJ2-1, with no clear D. This CDR3 is 9 amino acids long. Germline loops: CDR1 SGHDT, CDR2 YYEEEE. The DNA of the CDR3 is TGTGCCAGCAGCTCCCGTGGGCTCTTC. Translation gives CASSSRGLF. The full variable domain, in which reference TRBV5-6 and TRBJ2-1 provide the parts outside the CDR3, is DAGVTQSPTHLIKTRGQQVTLRCSPKSGHDTVSWYQQALGQGPQFIFQYYEEEERQRGNFPDRFSGHQFPNYSSELNVNALLLGDSALYLCASSSRGLFGPGTRLTVL.